The rows below give T cell receptor beta chains drawn from one sample of a study of blood T cells in healthy people across ages. From the 5' RACE reads, TCRdb called clonotypes with MiXCR, one entry per CDR3 protein. This table has 1,800,000 or so distinct CDR3 sequences, roughly 43% appearing once. Sequencing was done on a sample of blood. Source of these receptors: a human donor in good health. The CDR3 runs from the conserved cysteine through the conserved F or W. A D gene is named only where the DNA matches it firmly. Clone size appears in some rows only: once, few, many, or a class for an expanded clone.

j_gene: TRBJ2-5
d_gene: -
v_gene: TRBV20-1
abundance: few
CDR3nt: TGCAGTGCTAGAGGAGGAGGAGCCCTCTACGGGCAGTACTTC
CDR3aa: CSARGGGALYGQYF

j_gene: TRBJ1-2
d_gene: -
v_gene: TRBV9
abundance: -
CDR3nt: TGTGCCAGCAGCGTCGGGGCAGACTATGGCTACACCTTC
CDR3aa: CASSVGADYGYTF

j_gene: TRBJ2-5
d_gene: TRBD2
v_gene: TRBV7-2
abundance: -
CDR3nt: TGTGCCAGCGGGCGGGGGACTATCGAGACCCAGTACTTC
CDR3aa: CASGRGTIETQYF

j_gene: TRBJ1-2
d_gene: -
v_gene: TRBV3-1
abundance: -
CDR3nt: TGTGCCAGCAGCCAGACTTGGGTAGCAGGAGGCTACACCTTC
CDR3aa: CASSQTWVAGGYTF

j_gene: TRBJ1-5
d_gene: -
v_gene: TRBV7-2
abundance: few
CDR3nt: TGTGCCAGCAGCCGTCTTACAGGGCCCAATCAGCCCCAGCATTTT
CDR3aa: CASSRLTGPNQPQHF

j_gene: TRBJ2-7
d_gene: -
v_gene: TRBV7-6
abundance: many
CDR3nt: TGTGCCAGCAGCTTAATACTATCCGAGCAGTACTTC
CDR3aa: CASSLILSEQYF

j_gene: TRBJ1-5
d_gene: -
v_gene: TRBV28
abundance: -
CDR3nt: TGTGCCAGCAGCCCTCTTTGGGGGGGCTATCAGCCCCAGCATTTT
CDR3aa: CASSPLWGGYQPQHF

j_gene: TRBJ2-1
d_gene: -
v_gene: TRBV6-2/TRBV6-3
abundance: few
CDR3nt: TGTGCCAGCAGTTCTACCCTGGACCCCTACAATGAGCAGTTCTTC
CDR3aa: CASSSTLDPYNEQFF

j_gene: TRBJ1-1
d_gene: -
v_gene: TRBV7-2
abundance: few
CDR3nt: TGTGCCAGCAGCCGTTACCTAAACACTGAAGCTTTCTTT
CDR3aa: CASSRYLNTEAFF

j_gene: TRBJ2-2
d_gene: -
v_gene: TRBV7-2
abundance: -
CDR3nt: TGTGCCAGCAGCTTTATGGCGTCTTACACCGGGGAGCTGTTTTTT
CDR3aa: CASSFMASYTGELFF

j_gene: TRBJ2-5
d_gene: -
v_gene: TRBV28
abundance: -
CDR3nt: TGTGCCAGCAGTTTACAGGGGACGGAGACCCAGTACTTC
CDR3aa: CASSLQGTETQYF

j_gene: TRBJ1-6
d_gene: TRBD1
v_gene: TRBV20-1
abundance: -
CDR3nt: TGCAGTGCTAGAGATCGCGGGACAGCCTATGATTCACCCCTCCACTTT
CDR3aa: CSARDRGTAYDSPLHF

j_gene: TRBJ2-7
d_gene: -
v_gene: TRBV24-1
abundance: -
CDR3nt: TGTGCCACCAGTGAAGGAAGGGGATACGAGCAGTACTTC
CDR3aa: CATSEGRGYEQYF

j_gene: TRBJ2-3
d_gene: -
v_gene: TRBV7-2
abundance: -
CDR3nt: TGTGCCAGCAGCCCCGCCATCATCGGAGATACGCAGTATTTT
CDR3aa: CASSPAIIGDTQYF

j_gene: TRBJ2-3
d_gene: -
v_gene: TRBV15
abundance: few
CDR3nt: TGTGCCACCAGCAGAGGGGAAGGGGACCGCACAGATACGCAGTATTTT
CDR3aa: CATSRGEGDRTDTQYF

j_gene: TRBJ1-2
d_gene: -
v_gene: TRBV7-8
abundance: -
CDR3nt: TGTGCCAGCAGCTTACCAGGGTTTAATGGCTACACCTTC
CDR3aa: CASSLPGFNGYTF

j_gene: TRBJ1-1
d_gene: -
v_gene: TRBV7-2
abundance: once
CDR3nt: TGTGCCAGCAGCTCAGCCCCCGGGGGGACCCTGAACACTGAAGCTTTCTTT
CDR3aa: CASSSAPGGTLNTEAFF

j_gene: TRBJ1-1
d_gene: -
v_gene: TRBV18
abundance: -
CDR3nt: TGTTCCAGCTCACCACCACTAGGAACCGCGATGGGGGGCACTGAAGCTTTCTTT
CDR3aa: CSSSPPLGTAMGGTEAFF

j_gene: TRBJ2-1
d_gene: -
v_gene: TRBV15
abundance: -
CDR3nt: TGTGCCACCAGCAGAGATCCACGATTGAGCTCCTACAATGAGCAGTTCTTC
CDR3aa: CATSRDPRLSSYNEQFF

j_gene: TRBJ2-7
d_gene: -
v_gene: TRBV7-2
abundance: few
CDR3nt: TGTGCCAGCAGCATGGCGGGCAGGGCCTACGAGCAGTACTTC
CDR3aa: CASSMAGRAYEQYF

j_gene: TRBJ2-1
d_gene: TRBD2
v_gene: TRBV9
abundance: -
CDR3nt: TGTGCCAGCAGCGTAGGTCCAGCGGGGGCCAATGAGCAGTTCTTC
CDR3aa: CASSVGPAGANEQFF

j_gene: TRBJ1-2
d_gene: TRBD1
v_gene: TRBV4-2
abundance: few
CDR3nt: TGTGCCAGCAGCCAAGATCAGGGGGCGCGGATCTACACCTTC
CDR3aa: CASSQDQGARIYTF

j_gene: TRBJ1-5
d_gene: -
v_gene: TRBV20-1
abundance: -
CDR3nt: TGCAGTGCTTCCGACTGGCGGGGCAATCAGCCCCAGCATTTT
CDR3aa: CSASDWRGNQPQHF

j_gene: TRBJ2-5
d_gene: TRBD1
v_gene: TRBV12-3/TRBV12-4
abundance: -
CDR3nt: TGTGCCAGCCTCAGGGGGCGCCAAGAGACCCAGTACTTC
CDR3aa: CASLRGRQETQYF

j_gene: TRBJ1-2
d_gene: -
v_gene: TRBV28
abundance: -
CDR3nt: TGTGCCAGCAGTACGCCCTTCCAGGGGATTTTGGCCCTAAACTATGGCTACACCTTC
CDR3aa: CASSTPFQGILALNYGYTF

j_gene: TRBJ1-2
d_gene: -
v_gene: TRBV16
abundance: -
CDR3nt: TGTGCCAGCAGCGCCGACAGGCTGGGTGGCTACACCTTC
CDR3aa: CASSADRLGGYTF

j_gene: TRBJ2-7
d_gene: -
v_gene: TRBV18
abundance: -
CDR3nt: TGTGCCAGCTCACAAACCGACGGAACCTACGAGCAGTACTTC
CDR3aa: CASSQTDGTYEQYF

j_gene: TRBJ1-2
d_gene: -
v_gene: TRBV5-5
abundance: -
CDR3nt: TGTGCCAGCAGCTTGGCCCGGTCTTTATCACCTAACTATGGCTACACCTTC
CDR3aa: CASSLARSLSPNYGYTF

j_gene: TRBJ1-2
d_gene: -
v_gene: TRBV12-3/TRBV12-4
abundance: -
CDR3nt: TGTGCCAGCAGTTTAGCCTGGTATGGCTACACCTTC
CDR3aa: CASSLAWYGYTF

j_gene: TRBJ2-3
d_gene: -
v_gene: TRBV7-2
abundance: few
CDR3nt: TGTGCCAGCAGCTTAGGTGTCAGCCTCACAGATACGCAGTATTTT
CDR3aa: CASSLGVSLTDTQYF

j_gene: TRBJ2-5
d_gene: -
v_gene: TRBV20-1
abundance: once
CDR3nt: TGCAGTGCTAGTGATTTAGGGTTCAGGGAGACCCAGTACTTC
CDR3aa: CSASDLGFRETQYF

j_gene: TRBJ1-1
d_gene: -
v_gene: TRBV12-3/TRBV12-4
abundance: few
CDR3nt: TGTGCCAGCAGTTTTTCGTCCGGGAACACTGAAGCTTTCTTT
CDR3aa: CASSFSSGNTEAFF

j_gene: TRBJ2-1
d_gene: -
v_gene: TRBV29-1
abundance: many
CDR3nt: TGCAGCGTTGAGTCGGGGGCCTACAATGAGCAGTTCTTC
CDR3aa: CSVESGAYNEQFF

j_gene: TRBJ2-6
d_gene: -
v_gene: TRBV25-1
abundance: few
CDR3nt: TGTGCCAGTACCTACGCTGGGGCCAACGTCCTGACTTTC
CDR3aa: CASTYAGANVLTF

j_gene: TRBJ2-5
d_gene: TRBD2
v_gene: TRBV20-1
abundance: -
CDR3nt: TGCAGTGCTAGAGATCGGACTAGCGGGAAAGAGACCCAGTACTTC
CDR3aa: CSARDRTSGKETQYF

j_gene: TRBJ2-1
d_gene: -
v_gene: TRBV9
abundance: -
CDR3nt: TGTGCCAGCAGCCCGCGGGGACAAGCGAAAAATGAGCAGTTCTTC
CDR3aa: CASSPRGQAKNEQFF